These 8 T cell receptor beta chains were sequenced from one sample in a study of blood T cell repertoires in COVID-19 (dated by TCRdb to the early 2020s). The library relied on the immunoSEQ multiplex PCR assay. Imported from immuneACCESS, the table was reduced by TCRdb to in-frame sequences with V and J called. These copies leave out some clones; in studies compared against another copy, an unresolved V gene accounts for under half, and the cause of the remainder is not known. The sample table contains approximately 250,000 clones; only one count was recorded for roughly 86% of them. Just under 1% of the sample is in the top ten clones. The sample taken for sequencing was PBMCs or T cells enriched from blood (not recorded which). Every receptor here comes from a woman in her twenties or thirties who had recovered from COVID-19.

The rearrangement joins TRBV27 to TRBJ1-3; TRBD1 might be the D (5 bases). The CDR3 consists of 16 residues. Germline V gives CDR1 MNHEY, CDR2 SMNVEV (reference sequence). V gave up 4 bases and J gave up 0 bases, with 13 bases separating them. CDR3 bases: TGTGCCAGCAGTTCCGGGACTTTGGTCTCTGGAAACACCATATATTTT. It encodes CASSSGTLVSGNTIYF.

This clone was observed a single time. This rearrangement joins TRBV19 to TRBJ2-1; perhaps TRBD2 as D (5 bases). The CDR3 covers 13 residues. The germline V gene encodes CDR1 LNHDA and CDR2 SQIVND (reference sequence). Trimming left V 6 bases short and J 5 bases short, with 11 bases between. CDR3 sequence reads: CASRRTGDNEQFF. DNA of the CDR3: TGTGCCAGTAGGCGGACTGGTGACAATGAGCAGTTCTTC.

The V call is TRBV7-8, the J call TRBJ2-7; weak D call: TRBD1 (6 bases). The CDR3 extends over 19 amino acids. The V end was cut by 1 base, the J end by 2 bases, with 24 bases between. Looked up from germline, CDR1 is SGHVS and CDR2 is FQNEAQ. CDR3 nucleotide sequence: TGTGCCAGCAGCTTAGTTCGGTTTCGGCGGAGTACAGGGACCTACGAGCAGTACTTC. Protein product: CASSLVRFRRSTGTYEQYF.

This clone was picked up one time. The V and J genes are TRBV11-1 and TRBJ1-1, with 7 bases aligning to TRBD1. CDR3 length equals 16 residues. V lost 1 base, J lost 3 bases, and 8 bases stayed unmatched. CDR1 is SGHAT and CDR2 is FQDESV in the germline V gene (reference sequence). The CDR3 sequence: CASSLGQGDRDTEAFF. The CDR3 bases are TGTGCCAGCAGCTTAGGACAGGGAGATCGGGACACTGAAGCTTTCTTT.

The chain combines TRBV5-1 with TRBJ1-3; D is uncertain. Trimming shortened V by 0 bases and J by 3 bases, and 13 bases separated the two germline ends. CDR3 size: 16 residues. Germline-derived CDR1 and CDR2 are SGHRS and YFSETQ. For the CDR3, the DNA is TGCGCCAGCAGCTTGGGCCAGGCCTCGTTTGGAAACACCATATATTTT. Translating gives CASSLGQASFGNTIYF.

This clone was seen just once. This sequence joins TRBV11-2 and TRBJ2-3; 8 bases are shared with TRBD1. CDR1 is SGHAT and CDR2 is FQNNGV in the germline V gene. The J segment lost 4 bases and the V segment lost 5 bases, leaving 14 bases of the junction unmatched. This CDR3 contains 17 residues. CDR3 residues: CASSPAQGQAGADTQYF. CDR3 nucleotide sequence: TGTGCCAGCAGCCCGGCCCAGGGACAGGCCGGGGCAGATACGCAGTATTTT.

The V call is TRBV30, the J call TRBJ2-1, with 8 bases matching TRBD1. In germline, CDR1 is GTSNPN, CDR2 SVGIG (reference sequence). V gave up 5 bases and J gave up 0 bases; unmatched junction bases: 0. CDR3 length equals 13 residues. The chain's CDR3 is CAWQGASYNEQFF. Here the CDR3 DNA reads TGTGCCTGGCAGGGGGCCTCCTACAATGAGCAGTTCTTC.

The V gene is TRBV11-2, the J gene TRBJ2-7, with D possibly being TRBD2 (5 bases). The V gene's germline CDR1 is SGHAT and CDR2 FQNNGV. This CDR3 contains 16 residues. Trimming left V 5 bases short and J 6 bases short, with 23 bases between. CDR3 protein: CASSPRVLAVLGEQYF. DNA of the CDR3: TGTGCCAGCAGCCCGAGGGTCTTAGCCGTATTGGGCGAGCAGTACTTC.